This T cell receptor beta chain was obtained from a study of early T cells in non-severe SARS-CoV-2 infection. Looking at the study overall: Sequencing was performed on bulk RNA from unsorted whole blood, leaving chains unpaired. Overall study results and limits: A preference for anti-spike CD8 responses marked VDJdb matching, which missed private and CD4 specificities.

The table lists this clonotype with a few counts. Its antigen is undetermined. This CDR3 is 15 amino acids long. The junction had 7 bases not matched to a gene; V was cut back by 6 bases and J by 7 bases. From germline, CDR1 is MNHEY and CDR2 SVGEGT. Tagging with unique molecular identifiers was applied to individual cDNA molecules. A single record per CDR3 protein comes from TCRdb applying MiXCR to the 5' RACE reads. The sample has just over 65,000 distinct CDR3 sequences; less than 15% are singletons. Sequences were obtained from whole blood. This receptor was obtained from an adult who was a healthcare worker with PCR-confirmed SARS-CoV-2 infection or an uninfected control (not recorded which). This rearrangement joins TRBV6-2 or TRBV6-3 to TRBJ2-1, with 12 bases matching TRBD2. The CDR3 here is CASRRLAGEVNEQFF. CDR3 nucleotides: TGTGCCAGCAGGCGACTAGCGGGAGAAGTGAATGAGCAGTTCTTC.